A single sample is the source of the 17 T cell receptor beta chains below, sequenced in a study of shared clonotypes between healthy human individuals. Profiling relied on immunoSEQ multiplex PCR, and the TCRdb table lists in-frame clones only, not all of them. The sample has approximately 110,000 clones, approximately 65% seen once. Sequencing was carried out using memory CD8+ T cells sorted from blood. Subset: CD45RO+ cells pooled with CCR7-negative TemRA cells. The receptors here all came from a woman in her 30s in good health.

The rearrangement joins TRBV7-9 to TRBJ2-7; a weak D match, TRBD1 (6 bases). Germline V gene sequence: CDR1 SEHNR, CDR2 FQNEAQ (reference sequence). Trimming took off 5 bases at V and 3 bases at J, with 17 bases between the two ends. This CDR3 region has 15 residues. The CDR3 DNA is TGTGCCAGCAGCATGTCCGCTGGGGGCGACTACGAGCAGTACTTC. Translation: CASSMSAGGDYEQYF.

This chain links TRBV25-1 with TRBJ1-1; no reliable D call. The CDR3 contains 13 residues. The V end lost 2 bases, the J end lost 4 bases, and 8 bases lay between the germline ends. CDR1 MGHDK and CDR2 SYGVNS come from the germline V gene. This CDR3 is CASSEEGFTEAFF. CDR3 DNA sequence: TGTGCCAGCAGTGAAGAGGGTTTCACTGAAGCTTTCTTT.

This clone was seen repeatedly, ten times or more. Other nucleotide sequences in the sample specify the same CDR3. The chain links TRBV6-4 to TRBJ2-2, with TRBD2 identical over 7 bases. The V and J ends lost 0 bases and 4 bases, in that order; junction bases with no gene match: 2. Germline V gene sequence: CDR1 MRHNA, CDR2 SNTAGT. The CDR3 consists of 15 residues. This chain's CDR3 is CASSDSREGTGELFF. The CDR3 DNA reads TGTGCCAGCAGTGACTCGAGGGAGGGCACCGGGGAGCTGTTTTTT.

The V gene is TRBV9, the J gene TRBJ2-1; 8 bases match TRBD1. The germline gives CDR1 SGDLS, CDR2 YYNGEE. Losses at the gene ends were 4 bases for V and 10 bases for J; bases not matched to a gene: 16. The CDR3 has 16 amino acids. The CDR3 DNA follows: TGTGCCAGCAGCACAGTAGGTGGGACAGGTCAACGGGAGCAGTTCTTC. This translates into CASSTVGGTGQREQFF.

This clone was detected ten times or more. The chain has TRBV7-9 and TRBJ1-5, with 8 bases identical to TRBD1. V trimming: 1 base; J trimming: 8 bases; junction bases outside the gene matches: 13. The CDR3 runs to 17 residues. Germline V lookup: CDR1 SEHNR, CDR2 FQNEAQ (reference sequence). CDR3 loop: CASSLDRTGICIEPQHF. CDR3 in DNA: TGTGCCAGCAGCTTAGACCGGACAGGGATTTGTATCGAGCCCCAGCATTTT.

V is TRBV20-1 and J is TRBJ2-4; no reliable D call. Germline CDR1 DFQATT, CDR2 SNEGSKA (reference sequence). There are 10 residues in the CDR3. V dropped 3 bases and J dropped 10 bases, with 7 bases sitting between them. CDR3 in DNA: TGCAGTGCTAGCCTGCCAATTCAGTACTTC. Protein: CSASLPIQYF.

V and J are TRBV6-5 and TRBJ2-1, with 8 nucleotides matching TRBD2. In germline, CDR1 is MNHEY, CDR2 SVGAGI. V shed 2 bases, J shed 0 bases, and the junction held 3 bases outside the gene matches. The CDR3 runs 16 residues. Written as DNA, the CDR3 is TGTGCCAGCAGTTACGAGAGCGGGAGCTCCTACAATGAGCAGTTCTTC. It is translated as CASSYESGSSYNEQFF.

This chain connects TRBV15 to TRBJ1-4; D ambiguous. The V end lost 0 bases, the J end lost 10 bases, and 12 bases lay between the germline ends. CDR3 size: 14 residues. Looked up from germline, CDR1 is LNHNV and CDR2 is YYDKDF (reference sequence). CDR3: CATSRDLEGGKLFF. CDR3 coding DNA: TGTGCCACCAGCAGAGATCTCGAGGGCGGAAAACTGTTTTTT.

The chain has TRBV27 and TRBJ2-1; 7 bases fit TRBD2. The ends lost 4 bases at V and 9 bases at J; junction bases unmatched: 6. Germline CDR1 reads MNHEY; CDR2 reads SMNVEV (reference sequence). This CDR3 has 13 residues. As DNA, the CDR3 is TGTGCCAGCAGTTCAGCGGGGCCCAGTGAGCAGTTCTTC. The encoded protein is CASSSAGPSEQFF.

The gene calls are TRBV5-6 and TRBJ2-7; TRBD2 matches 7 bases. Germline assignment: CDR1 SGHDT and CDR2 YYEEEE. With 4 bases clipped from V and 3 bases from J, the junction kept 10 bases outside the gene matches. This CDR3 contains 15 residues. The CDR3 DNA follows: TGTGCCAGCAGCAGCGGCCTGGGAGGGCTCTACGAGCAGTACTTC. Translation: CASSSGLGGLYEQYF.

This sequence joins TRBV9 and TRBJ2-3; D may be TRBD1 (6 bases). The V end was cut by 4 bases, the J end by 8 bases, with 11 bases between. The CDR3 runs to 12 residues. Germline V CDR1 and CDR2: SGDLS, YYNGEE. The CDR3 here is CASSPPRGTQYF. CDR3 nucleotide sequence: TGTGCCAGCAGCCCTCCCAGGGGTACGCAGTATTTT.

V and J are TRBV4-1 and TRBJ2-7; D is possibly TRBD1 (6 bases). Germline V gives CDR1 MGHRA, CDR2 YSYEKL. Trimming cost V 5 bases and J 0 bases, with 17 bases left between them. This CDR3 region has 16 residues. The CDR3 loop reads CASSETTTGSSYEQYF. The CDR3 DNA is TGCGCCAGCAGCGAGACAACAACAGGGAGCTCCTACGAGCAGTACTTC.

This clone was picked up a small number of times. The chain recombines TRBV29-1 with TRBJ1-2; 12 bases fit TRBD1. The V and J ends lost 8 bases and 2 bases, in that order; junction bases with no gene match: 9. The CDR3 sequence is 15 residues long. In germline, CDR1 is SQVTM, CDR2 ANQGSEA. CDR3 in amino acids: CSSRDRGLENYGYTF. The CDR3 DNA is TGCAGCTCCCGGGACAGGGGGCTCGAGAACTATGGCTACACCTTC.

The V gene is TRBV5-1, the J gene TRBJ1-1, with D tentatively TRBD1 (5 bases). The germline V gene has CDR1 SGHRS and CDR2 YFSETQ. The CDR3 totals 15 residues. The V end lost 5 bases, the J end lost 0 bases, and 14 bases lay between the germline ends. CDR3 residues: CASSPEGMLNTEAFF. The CDR3 bases are TGCGCCAGCAGTCCGGAGGGGATGCTGAACACTGAAGCTTTCTTT.

The chain links TRBV5-6 to TRBJ2-5; a possible D gene is TRBD2 (5 bases). V lost 3 bases and J lost 5, with 20 bases in between. Germline-derived CDR1 and CDR2 are SGHDT and YYEEEE. The CDR3 is 16 residues long. DNA of the CDR3: TGTGCCAGCAGCTCGGACGGGCCCCTGAGAGGGGAGACCCAGTACTTC. It encodes CASSSDGPLRGETQYF.

V and J are TRBV10-3 and TRBJ1-1; unclear D gene. Trimming removed 7 bases at V and 5 bases at J, with 11 bases between. Germline V gene lookup returns CDR1 ENHRY and CDR2 SYGVKD. The CDR3 sequence is 12 residues long. The CDR3 region is CAITKDGTEAFF. CDR3 sequence (DNA): TGTGCCATCACGAAGGATGGGACTGAAGCTTTCTTT.

The chain recombines TRBV28 with TRBJ2-5; TRBD1 aligns across 9 bases. Per germline, CDR1 MDHEN and CDR2 SYDVKM. This CDR3 contains 15 residues. V trimming: 6 bases; J trimming: 5 bases; junction bases outside the gene matches: 10. The CDR3 is CASSLHGQGYETQYF. The CDR3 nucleotides are TGTGCCAGCAGCCTGCACGGACAGGGGTATGAGACCCAGTACTTC.